Shown below are 13 T cell receptor beta chains from a single sample sequenced in a study of blood T cell repertoires in COVID-19. TCRdb keeps only in-frame clones here, not all; method: immunoSEQ multiplex PCR. The table lists about 210,000 clones, around 82% of them singletons. Sequencing was carried out using peripheral blood. These receptors were obtained from a woman aged 40-49 years with acute or convalescent COVID-19.

The chain uses TRBV25-1 and TRBJ2-5; 14 nucleotides match TRBD2. The J segment lost 5 bases and the V segment lost 6 bases, leaving 8 bases of the junction unmatched. The germline CDR1 and CDR2 sequences are MGHDK and SYGVNS. This CDR3 is 16 amino acids long. The CDR3 protein is CASSHLTSGRGETQYF. For the CDR3, the DNA is TGTGCCAGCAGCCACTTGACTAGCGGGAGGGGGGAGACCCAGTACTTC.

V is TRBV3-1 (or the pseudogene TRBV3-2) and J is TRBJ1-2, with D possibly being TRBD1 (5 bases). Deletions cut 2 bases from V and 7 bases from J, with 11 bases between. The CDR3 sequence is 13 residues long. Germline CDR1 reads LGHDT; CDR2 reads YNNKEL (reference sequence). In DNA, the CDR3 is TGTGCCAGCAGCCAACCGGGGGTGTCTGGCTACACCTTC. Its translation: CASSQPGVSGYTF.

The chain is built from TRBV6-6 and TRBJ1-6; 8 bases map to TRBD1. CDR3 length: 15 residues. The V and J ends lost 2 bases and 7 bases, in that order; junction bases with no gene match: 4. The germline V gene encodes CDR1 MNHNY and CDR2 SVGAGI (reference sequence). Written as DNA, the CDR3 is TGTGCCAGCAGTTACCTGACAGGGGAAAATTCACCCCTCCACTTT. Translation: CASSYLTGENSPLHF.

The J gene is TRBJ2-7, the V gene TRBV28; D is possibly TRBD2 (6 bases). CDR3 length: 12 residues. The V gene's germline CDR1 is MDHEN and CDR2 SYDVKM. The V and J ends lost 3 bases and 6 bases respectively, with 9 bases between them. In DNA, the CDR3 is TGTGCCAGCAGTTTTGGGGGAGGCGAGCAGTACTTC. Residues: CASSFGGGEQYF.

This clone was found a few times. The J gene is TRBJ1-5, the V gene TRBV12-5; the D gene is possibly TRBD1 (5 bases). Germline CDR1 LGHNT, CDR2 FRNRAP. This CDR3 is 14 amino acids long. The V and J ends lost 5 bases and 3 bases respectively, with 11 bases between them. CDR3: CASGPGYDNQPQHF. The CDR3 coding sequence is TGTGCTAGTGGTCCAGGGTACGACAATCAGCCCCAGCATTTT.

V usage is TRBV5-1 and J usage is TRBJ1-2, with 7 nucleotides matching TRBD1. This CDR3 is 13 amino acids long. J was trimmed by 6 bases and V by 6 bases; bases with no gene match: 8. The germline gives CDR1 SGHRS, CDR2 YFSETQ. This CDR3 reads CASTRQGTDGYTF. The CDR3 coding sequence is TGCGCCAGCACCCGACAGGGAACTGATGGCTACACCTTC.

The chain joins TRBV3-1 (or the pseudogene TRBV3-2) to TRBJ1-1, with D maybe TRBD1 (5 bases). The length of the CDR3 is 15 residues. Germline values: CDR1 LGHDT, CDR2 YNNKEL (reference sequence). V was cut by 1 base and J by 3 bases, with 12 bases left in between. CDR3 loop: CASSQGWGQDTEAFF. In nucleotides, the CDR3 is TGTGCCAGCAGCCAAGGTTGGGGCCAAGACACTGAAGCTTTCTTT.

This chain links TRBV18 with TRBJ2-2, with TRBD1 matching over 7 bases. This CDR3 comprises 17 residues. Germline V lookup: CDR1 KGHSH, CDR2 LQKENI. V gave up 4 bases and J gave up 1 base; unmatched junction bases: 9. CDR3 nucleotides: TGTGCCAGCTCACTCCGACACGGACAGGAGAACACCGGGGAGCTGTTTTTT. Translation: CASSLRHGQENTGELFF.

The gene calls are TRBV5-6 and TRBJ1-1, with 8 bases fitting TRBD1. The CDR3 loop spans 13 amino acids. The V and J ends lost 0 bases and 11 bases, in that order; junction bases with no gene match: 6. From germline, CDR1 is SGHDT and CDR2 YYEEEE. CDR3 sequence (DNA): TGTGCCAGCAGCTTGGGGACAGGGAGGTGGGCTTTCTTT. Amino acid sequence: CASSLGTGRWAFF.

The rearrangement joins TRBV6-5 to TRBJ1-2, with 8 bases identical to TRBD1. J lost 9 bases, V lost 4 bases, and 10 bases had no gene match. The CDR3 covers 14 residues. CDR1 and CDR2 (germline): MNHEY, SVGAGI. The CDR3: CASSLHGQGLSYTF. As DNA, the CDR3 is TGTGCCAGCAGTTTACACGGACAGGGATTGAGCTACACCTTC.

The CDR3 DNA reads TGTGCCAGTACCCCAACGGACAGGTCCGAGAATGGCTACACCTTC. Amino acids: CASTPTDRSENGYTF. The chain combines TRBV19 with TRBJ1-2, with TRBD1 identical over 7 bases. Germline V lookup: CDR1 LNHDA, CDR2 SQIVND (reference sequence). V trimming: 7 bases; J trimming: 6 bases; junction bases outside the gene matches: 14. The CDR3 spans 15 residues.

The V call is TRBV30, the J call TRBJ2-1; maybe TRBD1 (5 bases). The CDR3 consists of 13 residues. V was cut by 1 base and J by 3 bases, with 7 bases left in between. Germline values: CDR1 GTSNPN, CDR2 SVGIG (reference sequence). The DNA of the CDR3 is TGTGCCTGGAGTGAGACAGACTACAATGAGCAGTTCTTC. It translates to CAWSETDYNEQFF.

Written as DNA, the CDR3 is TGTGCCAGCAGTTTATCTCCGGGGATGAACACTGAAGCTTTCTTT. Translating gives CASSLSPGMNTEAFF. The genes are TRBV27 and TRBJ1-1; D remains ambiguous. Germline V gene data show CDR1 as MNHEY and CDR2 as SMNVEV (reference sequence). Trimming cost V 0 bases and J 0 bases, with 8 bases left between them. There are 15 residues in the CDR3.